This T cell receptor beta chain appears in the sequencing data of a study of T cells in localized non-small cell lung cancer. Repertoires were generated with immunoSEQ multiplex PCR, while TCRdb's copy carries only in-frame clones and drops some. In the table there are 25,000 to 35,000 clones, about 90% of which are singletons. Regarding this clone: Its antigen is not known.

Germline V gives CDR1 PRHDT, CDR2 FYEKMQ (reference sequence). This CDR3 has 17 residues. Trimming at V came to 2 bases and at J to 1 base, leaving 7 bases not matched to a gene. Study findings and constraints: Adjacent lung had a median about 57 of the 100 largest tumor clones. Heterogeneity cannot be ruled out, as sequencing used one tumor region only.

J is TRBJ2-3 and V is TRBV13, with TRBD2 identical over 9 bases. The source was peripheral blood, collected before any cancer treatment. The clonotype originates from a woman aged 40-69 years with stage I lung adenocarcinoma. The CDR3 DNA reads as TGTGCCAGCAGCTTATTTCGGGAGCGGGGGGGCACAGATACGCAGTATTTT. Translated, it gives CASSLFRERGGTDTQYF.